These 28 T cell receptor beta chains originate from one sample sequenced in a study of T cell responses to AZD1222 COVID-19 vaccine. Here immunoSEQ multiplex PCR was the method, and the copy in TCRdb shows in-frame clones only, minus some. The profile shows 180,000 or so clones, about 91% of them singletons. Here the sequenced sample was peripheral blood, taken 28 days after the second AZD1222 dose. These receptors came from an adult who received the AZD1222 COVID-19 vaccine.

The chain combines TRBV7-9 with TRBJ2-1; no clear D gene. This CDR3 region has 16 residues. V lost 5 bases to trimming and J lost 1 base, with 15 bases between them. The germline V gene encodes CDR1 SEHNR and CDR2 FQNEAQ (reference sequence). This chain's CDR3 is CASSPPRNISYNEQFF. The CDR3, as DNA: TGTGCCAGCAGCCCCCCGCGGAATATATCCTACAATGAGCAGTTCTTC.

This clone was seen a single time. The genes are TRBV4-1 and TRBJ2-3, with a possible D match to TRBD2 (7 bases). The CDR3 extends over 17 amino acids. Germline CDR1 MGHRA, CDR2 YSYEKL. Trimming stripped 1 base from V and 0 bases from J, with 14 bases between. In nucleotides, the CDR3 is TGCGCCAGCAGCCAAGTGGTAGGGGGGGCTAGCACAGATACGCAGTATTTT. It encodes CASSQVVGGASTDTQYF.

The chain has TRBV9 and TRBJ1-1; TRBD1 matches 8 bases. Trimming at V came to 0 bases and at J to 1 base, leaving 2 bases not matched to a gene. The CDR3 totals 15 residues. CDR1 is SGDLS, CDR2 YYNGEE, per germline. CDR3 loop: CASSVVGTGNTEAFF. The CDR3 DNA follows: TGTGCCAGCAGCGTAGTCGGGACAGGGAACACTGAAGCTTTCTTT.

This clone was counted a single time. V and J are TRBV27 and TRBJ1-2; D uncertain. The CDR3 totals 14 residues. The ends were cut back, 3 bases at V and 8 bases at J, with 16 bases in the middle. Germline values: CDR1 MNHEY, CDR2 SMNVEV (reference sequence). The DNA of the CDR3 is TGTGCCAGCAGTTTTTGGGCTGGGGATCAAGGCTACACCTTC. This translates into CASSFWAGDQGYTF.

The genes are TRBV30 and TRBJ1-1, with a weak D call TRBD1 (5 bases). Germline CDR1 GTSNPN, CDR2 SVGIG (reference sequence). There are 15 residues in the CDR3. V lost 4 bases and J 2 bases, leaving 17 bases between the germline ends. CDR3 DNA: TGTGCCTGGATGGGTCAGGGTGTTAAAAACACTGAAGCTTTCTTT. Residues: CAWMGQGVKNTEAFF.

The V and J genes are TRBV7-9 and TRBJ1-3; perhaps TRBD1 as D (5 bases). This CDR3 is built from 14 residues. V was trimmed by 1 base and J by 4 bases, leaving 8 bases between them. Germline V lookup: CDR1 SEHNR, CDR2 FQNEAQ (reference sequence). The CDR3 sequence is CASSLEGWGNTIYF. For the CDR3, the DNA is TGTGCCAGCAGCTTAGAGGGGTGGGGAAACACCATATATTTT.

CDR3 DNA sequence: TGTGCCAGCAGTTCATGGAGAGGGGGGACTCGCGAGCAGTACTTC. It codes for CASSSWRGGTREQYF. The chain combines TRBV28 with TRBJ2-7; D is possibly TRBD1 or TRBD2 (6 bases each). The germline V and J ends were trimmed by 4 bases and 6 bases, with 19 bases remaining between them. Germline loops: CDR1 MDHEN, CDR2 SYDVKM. The CDR3 is 15 amino acids. Based on the CDR3 plus reference TRBV28 and TRBJ2-7, the full variable domain is DVKVTQSSRYLVKRTGEKVFLECVQDMDHENMFWYRQDPGLGLRLIYFSYDVKMKEKGDIPEGYSVSREKKERFSLILESASTNQTSMYLCASSSWRGGTREQYFGPGTRLTVT.

The chain couples TRBV11-2 to TRBJ1-1, with D maybe TRBD1 (6 bases). Trimming left V 5 bases short and J 4 bases short, with 11 bases between. From germline, CDR1 is SGHAT and CDR2 FQNNGV. The CDR3 consists of 13 residues. The CDR3 region has the DNA TGTGCCAGCAGCCTAGGGACAAGCACTGAAGCTTTCTTT. Amino acid sequence: CASSLGTSTEAFF.

The gene calls are TRBV4-3 and TRBJ1-2; D perhaps matches TRBD1 (6 bases). The germline V and J ends were trimmed by 0 bases and 5 bases, with 19 bases remaining between them. This CDR3 is 17 amino acids long. The germline V gene encodes CDR1 LGHNA and CDR2 YSLEER. CDR3 coding DNA: TGCGCCAGCAGCCAAGACGAGAGACCCCGGGGGGCTTATGGCTACACCTTC. This gives the protein CASSQDERPRGAYGYTF.

This chain links TRBV6-5 with TRBJ1-6, with D possibly being TRBD1 (5 bases). The CDR3 has 11 amino acids. CDR1 is MNHEY, CDR2 SVGAGI, per germline. V was pared by 5 bases and J by 12 bases, with 8 bases between. In nucleotides, the CDR3 is TGTGCCAGCAGTCCAGGGCTACCCCTCCACTTT. This gives the protein CASSPGLPLHF.

The chain employs TRBV2 and TRBJ2-1; D gene unclear. The CDR3 is 12 residues long. The V gene lost 1 base and the J gene lost 10 bases, with 8 bases spanning the gap. Germline CDR1 is SNHLY and CDR2 is FYNNEI. CDR3 amino acids: CASSEGQDEQFF. CDR3 DNA: TGTGCCAGCAGTGAAGGGCAGGACGAGCAGTTCTTC.

This clone was picked up a small number of times. V and J are TRBV4-1 and TRBJ2-7; 8 nucleotides align to TRBD1. With 4 bases clipped from V and 0 bases from J, the junction kept 2 bases outside the gene matches. This CDR3 has 14 residues. CDR1 MGHRA and CDR2 YSYEKL come from the germline V gene. CDR3 nucleotides: TGCGCCAGCAGCCTCGGACAGGGCTCCTACGAGCAGTACTTC. Amino acids: CASSLGQGSYEQYF.

CDR3 amino acids: CASNPPGTGFYSNQPQHF. The CDR3 bases are TGTGCCAGCAACCCTCCCGGGACAGGTTTTTATAGCAATCAGCCCCAGCATTTT. The genes are TRBV28 and TRBJ1-5; 8 bases are a match to TRBD1. The CDR3 consists of 18 residues. The germline gives CDR1 MDHEN, CDR2 SYDVKM. V was pared by 7 bases and J by 0 bases, with 14 bases of the junction left unmatched.

CDR3 region: CASSFTGTLSYNEQFF. The CDR3 DNA reads TGCGCCAGCAGCTTCACCGGGACACTCTCCTACAATGAGCAGTTCTTC. This chain links TRBV5-1 with TRBJ2-1, with TRBD1 as a possible D gene (6 bases). This CDR3 is built from 16 residues. CDR1 SGHRS and CDR2 YFSETQ come from the germline V gene. V lost 2 bases and J 0 bases, leaving 12 bases between the germline ends.

The chain couples TRBV14 to TRBJ1-6; D may be TRBD1 (6 bases). Germline CDR1 reads SGHDN; CDR2 reads FVKESK. The CDR3 has 15 amino acids. The V end was cut by 2 bases, the J end by 11 bases, with 16 bases between. DNA for the CDR3: TGTGCCAGCAGCCAAACAGGGTTGGGACCTCCACCCCTCCACTTT. It specifies CASSQTGLGPPPLHF. The full variable domain, its missing parts supplied by reference TRBV14 and TRBJ1-6, is EAGVTQFPSHSVIEKGQTVTLRCDPISGHDNLYWYRRVMGKEIKFLLHFVKESKQDESGMPNNRFLAERTGGTYSTLKVQPAELEDSGVYFCASSQTGLGPPPLHFGNGTRLTVT.

The V call is TRBV30, the J call TRBJ1-3, with 8 positions matching TRBD1. CDR1 and CDR2 (germline): GTSNPN, SVGIG (reference sequence). The CDR3 sequence is 14 residues long. Trimming at V came to 7 bases and at J to 1 base, leaving 6 bases not matched to a gene. This chain's CDR3 is CASGQGQSGNTIYF. CDR3 nucleotides: TGTGCCTCCGGACAGGGTCAATCTGGAAACACCATATATTTT.

This clone appeared once. The chain uses TRBV12-3 or TRBV12-4 and TRBJ2-7; D ambiguous. Trimming removed 0 bases from V and 5 bases from J, with 8 bases in between. This CDR3 has 13 residues. CDR3 sequence: CASSLALLNEQYF. CDR3 DNA sequence: TGTGCCAGCAGTTTAGCGCTCCTAAACGAGCAGTACTTC.

The chain has TRBV7-9 and TRBJ1-6; D remains unclear. The CDR3 is 14 residues long. The V end lost 5 bases, the J end lost 13 bases, and 18 bases lay between the germline ends. CDR1 is SEHNR, CDR2 FQNEAQ, per germline (reference sequence). The CDR3 nucleotides read TGTGCCAGCAGCAACGGCACTCGGCGAGGGCCCCTCCACTTT. The encoded protein is CASSNGTRRGPLHF.

V is TRBV28 and J is TRBJ2-7; D is ambiguous. The CDR3 consists of 13 residues. Per the germline V gene, CDR1 is MDHEN and CDR2 is SYDVKM. Trimming shortened V by 1 base and J by 1 base, and 5 bases separated the two germline ends. The CDR3 DNA reads TGTGCCAGCAGTTTATCATTATCCTACGAGCAGTACTTC. Protein product: CASSLSLSYEQYF.

The chain is built from TRBV6-5 and TRBJ1-1; D might be TRBD1 (5 bases). The germline CDR1 and CDR2 sequences are MNHEY and SVGAGI. There are 13 residues in the CDR3. V was shortened by 2 bases and J by 13 bases, with 17 bases between the two germline ends. Here the CDR3 reads CASSYRGPVAGFF. Here the CDR3 DNA reads TGTGCCAGCAGTTACAGGGGCCCGGTTGCTGGTTTCTTT.

The V gene is TRBV7-9, the J gene TRBJ1-4; D might be TRBD1 (5 bases). V lost 5 bases and J lost 5, with 15 bases in between. CDR3 length: 15 amino acids. CDR1 is SEHNR and CDR2 is FQNEAQ in the germline V gene (reference sequence). The CDR3 region has the DNA TGTGCCAGCAGCCTCCCTGGGGGGGGGAATGAAAAACTGTTTTTT. This gives the protein CASSLPGGGNEKLFF.

V is TRBV2 and J is TRBJ2-2; possible D gene TRBD1, 5 bases. The CDR3 is made up of 15 amino acids. Germline V gene lookup returns CDR1 SNHLY and CDR2 FYNNEI. The V and J ends lost 3 bases and 5 bases respectively, with 13 bases between them. The CDR3 is CASSDRGSWTGELFF. The CDR3 bases are TGTGCCAGCAGTGATAGGGGAAGTTGGACCGGGGAGCTGTTTTTT.

The chain couples TRBV27 to TRBJ1-2, with D unclear. CDR3 size: 13 residues. Germline assignment: CDR1 MNHEY and CDR2 SMNVEV (reference sequence). The germline V and J ends were trimmed by 3 bases and 0 bases, with 5 bases remaining between them. Here the CDR3 DNA reads TGTGCCAGCAGTTTTTCTTCTAACTATGGCTACACCTTC. Translated: CASSFSSNYGYTF.

The chain joins TRBV7-9 to TRBJ2-4; D is unresolved. Trimming cost V 5 bases and J 0 bases, with 14 bases left between them. Germline CDR1 is SEHNR and CDR2 is FQNEAQ (reference sequence). The CDR3 totals 16 residues. CDR3 nucleotides: TGTGCCAGCAGCCCCCCTTTGCGACTAGCCAAAAACATTCAGTACTTC. It yields the protein CASSPPLRLAKNIQYF.

The gene calls are TRBV19 and TRBJ2-6; D possibly corresponds to TRBD1 (5 bases). This CDR3 has 12 amino acids. The ends were cut back, 7 bases at V and 5 bases at J, with 6 bases in the middle. Germline V CDR1 and CDR2: LNHDA, SQIVND (reference sequence). CDR3 in amino acids: CASTDRANVLTF. The DNA for the CDR3 is TGTGCCAGTACGGACAGGGCCAACGTCCTGACTTTC.

J is TRBJ1-5 and V is TRBV12-5; a weak D match, TRBD1 (5 bases). There are 16 residues in the CDR3. The germline V gene encodes CDR1 LGHNT and CDR2 FRNRAP. The V end lost 6 bases, the J end lost 3 bases, and 18 bases lay between the germline ends. The DNA for the CDR3 is TGTGCTAGTGGCCCTTTGGGGGGGGTAAACAATCAGCCCCAGCATTTT. Translating it yields CASGPLGGVNNQPQHF.

This sequence joins TRBV6-5 and TRBJ1-2; D perhaps matches TRBD1 (5 bases). The ends were cut back, 6 bases at V and 7 bases at J, with 12 bases in the middle. Germline V gene sequence: CDR1 MNHEY, CDR2 SVGAGI. CDR3 length: 12 amino acids. This CDR3 is CASSWDFSGYTF. The CDR3 DNA reads as TGTGCCAGCAGCTGGGACTTTTCTGGCTACACCTTC.

The chain joins TRBV5-1 to TRBJ2-1, with 8 bases fitting TRBD2. The V and J ends lost 0 bases and 7 bases, in that order; junction bases with no gene match: 9. This CDR3 is 16 amino acids long. Germline assignment: CDR1 SGHRS and CDR2 YFSETQ. The CDR3 reads CASSLGDGGARNEQFF. The CDR3 DNA reads TGCGCCAGCAGCTTGGGTGACGGGGGGGCCAGGAATGAGCAGTTCTTC. The complete variable domain, with remaining parts taken from reference TRBV5-1 and TRBJ2-1, reads KAGVTQTPRYLIKTRGQQVTLSCSPISGHRSVSWYQQTPGQGLQFLFEYFSETQRNKGNFPGRFSGRQFSNSRSEMNVSTLELGDSALYLCASSLGDGGARNEQFFGPGTRLTVL.